Following are 21 T cell receptor beta chains from one sample sequenced in a study of blood T cell repertoires in COVID-19. Sequencing used immunoSEQ multiplex PCR; TCRdb keeps in-frame clones, though not all of them. The sample includes more than 100,000 clones, 70% to 85% of them seen just once. Material for sequencing was peripheral blood. These receptor sequences come from a woman aged 50 to 60 with acute or convalescent COVID-19.

Regarding this clone: At the DNA level, this CDR3 is encoded by other sequences in the same sample as well. This sequence joins TRBV27 and TRBJ1-2; TRBD1 matches at 9 bases. Germline V gives CDR1 MNHEY, CDR2 SMNVEV (reference sequence). This CDR3 has 14 amino acids. V dropped 2 bases and J dropped 4; count of bases not matched to a gene: 2. The CDR3 bases are TGTGCCAGCAGTTTACAGGACAGGGGCTATGGCTACACCTTC. It encodes CASSLQDRGYGYTF.

The rearrangement uses TRBV7-2 and TRBJ1-1, with TRBD1 matching 7 bases. Germline trimming cut 1 base from V and 3 bases from J; bases unmatched to any gene: 5. This CDR3 region has 15 residues. CDR1 is SGHTA and CDR2 is FQGNSA in the germline V gene. CDR3 nucleotides: TGTGCCAGCAGCTTAGTTCCAGGGGGGTACACTGAAGCTTTCTTT. This codes for CASSLVPGGYTEAFF.

This clone was observed a handful of times. The V and J genes are TRBV14 and TRBJ2-5, with D unclear. Trimming left V 3 bases short and J 3 bases short, with 2 bases between. CDR3 length: 11 residues. Germline V lookup: CDR1 SGHDN, CDR2 FVKESK. CDR3 region: CASSHEETQYF. The CDR3 nucleotides are TGTGCCAGCAGCCACGAAGAGACCCAGTACTTC.

The chain carries TRBV2 and TRBJ2-2; D is ambiguous. Germline values: CDR1 SNHLY, CDR2 FYNNEI. The V end was cut by 5 bases, the J end by 0 bases, with 7 bases between. There are 14 residues in the CDR3. CDR3: CASSIVPNTGELFF. CDR3 bases: TGTGCCAGCAGTATAGTTCCGAACACCGGGGAGCTGTTTTTT.

The chain is built from TRBV9 and TRBJ1-2; TRBD1 matches at 9 bases. This CDR3 region has 14 residues. V lost 3 bases and J lost 8; bases outside the gene matches: 8. CDR1 SGDLS and CDR2 YYNGEE come from the germline V gene. The CDR3 region has the DNA TGTGCCAGCAGCGAGGGGACAGGGAGGCAGGGCTACACCTTC. Amino acid sequence: CASSEGTGRQGYTF.

The rearrangement uses TRBV29-1 and TRBJ2-1; 7 bases line up with TRBD1. The V segment lost 8 bases and the J segment 0 bases; nucleotides outside the gene matches: 7. CDR1 is SQVTM, CDR2 ANQGSEA, per germline. The CDR3 is 14 residues long. The CDR3 loop is CSILRTGSYNEQFF. The CDR3 nucleotides are TGCAGCATCTTGAGGACAGGCTCCTACAATGAGCAGTTCTTC.

This sequence joins TRBV27 and TRBJ1-6; the D gene is possibly TRBD1 (5 bases). The CDR3 is 10 amino acids. Germline-derived CDR1 and CDR2 are MNHEY and SMNVEV (reference sequence). CDR3: CAIRDSPLHF. DNA for the CDR3: TGTGCTATCAGGGATTCACCCCTCCACTTT.

The rearrangement uses TRBV3-1 (or the pseudogene TRBV3-2) and TRBJ2-7; possibly TRBD1 for D (7 bases). From germline, CDR1 is LGHDT and CDR2 YNNKEL (reference sequence). The germline V and J ends were trimmed by 1 base and 6 bases, with 16 bases remaining between them. There are 15 residues in the CDR3. CDR3 nucleotide sequence: TGTGCCAGCAGCCAAGCCGGAGGGACAGAGGCCGAGCAGTACTTC. It encodes CASSQAGGTEAEQYF.

The CDR3: CASSWHRDRAGNTIYF. In DNA, the CDR3 is TGTGCCAGCAGCTGGCACCGGGACAGAGCTGGAAACACCATATATTTT. The chain combines TRBV7-9 with TRBJ1-3; 7 bases fit TRBD1. The CDR3 has 16 amino acids. Losses at the gene ends were 4 bases for V and 2 bases for J; bases not matched to a gene: 8. Per germline, CDR1 SEHNR and CDR2 FQNEAQ (reference sequence).

In its sample, this clone was seen a few times. This chain uses TRBV19 with TRBJ1-5, with 7 bases aligning to TRBD1. V shed 2 bases, J shed 4 bases, and the junction held 2 bases outside the gene matches. Germline V gene lookup returns CDR1 LNHDA and CDR2 SQIVND (reference sequence). The CDR3 consists of 14 residues. The CDR3 nucleotides are TGTGCCAGTAGTATACAGGGGGGAAATCAGCCCCAGCATTTT. Translated: CASSIQGGNQPQHF.

The V gene is TRBV27, the J gene TRBJ2-2; perhaps TRBD2 as D (5 bases). The CDR3 is 14 amino acids. V was trimmed by 4 bases and J by 2 bases, leaving 8 bases between them. Germline V gene lookup returns CDR1 MNHEY and CDR2 SMNVEV (reference sequence). CDR3: CASSSGENTGELFF. The CDR3 nucleotides are TGTGCCAGCAGTTCCGGGGAAAACACCGGGGAGCTGTTTTTT.

The J gene is TRBJ1-1, the V gene TRBV6-5; a possible D gene is TRBD1 (5 bases). CDR1 and CDR2 from the germline V gene are MNHEY and SVGAGI. This CDR3 comprises 14 residues. Trimming pared 6 bases from V and 4 bases from J, leaving 15 bases between. The CDR3 sequence is CASRPDNTGTEAFF. Here the CDR3 DNA reads TGTGCCAGCAGACCGGACAATACCGGCACTGAAGCTTTCTTT.

The rearrangement uses TRBV28 and TRBJ2-4; D is perhaps TRBD2 (6 bases). The CDR3 has 17 residues. V was shortened by 1 base and J by 1 base, with 14 bases between the two germline ends. Germline V lookup: CDR1 MDHEN, CDR2 SYDVKM. The CDR3 nucleotides read TGTGCCAGCAGTTTATCGGGGGAAGTAAGGGCCAAAAACATTCAGTACTTC. It specifies CASSLSGEVRAKNIQYF.

This rearrangement joins TRBV6-5 to TRBJ1-2; 9 positions agree with TRBD1. Germline CDR1 MNHEY, CDR2 SVGAGI. The ends lost 7 bases at V and 2 bases at J; junction bases unmatched: 5. CDR3 length: 14 amino acids. The CDR3 DNA follows: TGTGCCAGCACTCCGGGACAGGGAAACTATGGCTACACCTTC. Protein sequence: CASTPGQGNYGYTF.

As DNA, the CDR3 is TGTGCCTGGGTTAACAAGGCGGGCACTGAAGCTTTCTTT. Translation: CAWVNKAGTEAFF. V and J are TRBV30 and TRBJ1-1; unclear D gene. The germline CDR1 and CDR2 sequences are GTSNPN and SVGIG (reference sequence). The V end lost 5 bases, the J end lost 4 bases, and 14 bases lay between the germline ends. The CDR3 consists of 13 residues.

This clone was detected once. The gene calls are TRBV19 and TRBJ2-7; TRBD1 aligns across 9 bases. The CDR3 loop spans 15 amino acids. V shed 2 bases, J shed 3 bases, and the junction held 5 bases outside the gene matches. From germline, CDR1 is LNHDA and CDR2 SQIVND (reference sequence). CDR3 DNA: TGTGCCAGTAGTATAAGTGGGACAGGGTTCTACGAGCAGTACTTC. Protein: CASSISGTGFYEQYF.

The chain has TRBV3-1 (or the pseudogene TRBV3-2) and TRBJ2-7; 9 bases map to TRBD1. Looked up from germline, CDR1 is LGHDT and CDR2 is YNNKEL (reference sequence). With V trimmed by 4 bases and J by 5 bases, 15 bases remained unmatched. The CDR3 sequence is 17 residues long. The CDR3 DNA follows: TGTGCCAGCAGCCGCGCATACCCGGGACAGGGTGTCCACGAGCAGTACTTC. This encodes CASSRAYPGQGVHEQYF.

This clone was detected ten times or more. The V gene is TRBV24-1, the J gene TRBJ2-1, with 9 bases matching TRBD1. The CDR3 has 16 residues. Germline CDR1 KGHDR, CDR2 SFDVKD. With V trimmed by 3 bases and J by 8 bases, 10 bases remained unmatched. The CDR3 here is CATSDPLGTGKDEQFF. CDR3 sequence (DNA): TGTGCCACCAGTGATCCGCTAGGGACAGGGAAGGATGAGCAGTTCTTC.

V gene TRBV7-7 combines with J gene TRBJ1-3, with 7 bases matching TRBD1. With V trimmed by 4 bases and J by 0 bases, 3 bases remained unmatched. Per germline, CDR1 SSHAT and CDR2 FNYEAQ (reference sequence). This CDR3 spans 15 amino acids. CDR3 residues: CASSSGTASGNTIYF. CDR3 sequence (DNA): TGTGCCAGCAGCTCCGGGACAGCCTCTGGAAACACCATATATTTT.

This clone has only one observation. The chain carries TRBV5-1 and TRBJ1-5; D uncertain. CDR1 and CDR2 (germline): SGHRS, YFSETQ. V shed 2 bases and J shed 4 bases, with 13 bases lying between them. The CDR3 has 15 amino acids. The CDR3 region has the DNA TGCGCCAGCAGCTTAACCGCAGGCCCGAATCAGCCCCAGCATTTT. Its protein product is CASSLTAGPNQPQHF.

This clone was counted between two and nine times. The V call is TRBV7-9, the J call TRBJ1-2; perhaps TRBD1 as D (6 bases). The CDR3 consists of 12 residues. Germline V lookup: CDR1 SEHNR, CDR2 FQNEAQ (reference sequence). V shed 4 bases and J shed 6 bases, with 9 bases lying between them. CDR3 residues: CASSWTDNGYTF. DNA for the CDR3: TGTGCCAGCAGCTGGACAGATAATGGCTACACCTTC.